This TCR beta chain emerged from a study of blood T cell repertoires in COVID-19. Study context: Sites in the United States, Italy and Spain provided acute and convalescent COVID-19 samples.

From germline, CDR1 is SNHLY and CDR2 FYNNEI. The CDR3 is 13 amino acids. Trimming shortened V by 6 bases and J by 6 bases, and 14 bases separated the two germline ends. Profiling relied on immunoSEQ multiplex PCR, and the TCRdb table lists in-frame clones only, not all of them. The sample records fewer than 200,000 clones, 85% to 95% being singletons. The TCR comes from a woman between 45 and 60 years old with acute or convalescent COVID-19. The V gene is TRBV2, the J gene TRBJ1-2; the D gene is possibly TRBD1 (5 bases). Sequencing used peripheral blood. CDR3 region: CASSVVGGDGYTF. The CDR3 DNA is TGTGCCAGCAGCGTTGTGGGGGGGGATGGCTACACCTTC.